This T cell receptor beta chain comes out of a study of T-cell reconstitution after alpha-beta-depleted transplantation in children. Germline lookup yields CDR1 LGHDT and CDR2 YNNKEL (reference sequence). Losses at the gene ends were 1 base for V and 6 bases for J; bases not matched to a gene: 6. CDR3 length: 15 residues. A library of TCRbeta sequences, prepared with unique molecular identifiers, was generated. TCRdb passed the PCR reads through MiXCR, listing each CDR3 protein once. The sample records approximately 240,000 distinct CDR3 sequences, approximately 9.9% being singletons. The sample here was PBMCs from the stem cell graft donor, taken from the stem cell graft. The sequence was obtained from a human donor who donated a stem cell graft to a child with SCID. The chain is built from TRBV3-1 and TRBJ2-4, with 7 bases fitting TRBD1. The CDR3 region is CASSQVSRDRNIQYF. In DNA, the CDR3 is TGTGCCAGCAGCCAAGTCTCCCGGGACAGAAACATTCAGTACTTC.